This T cell receptor beta chain is drawn from a study of tumor-infiltrating lymphocytes in localized non-small cell lung cancer. This clone came up a few times. Its antigen is as yet unknown. Some clones are missing from TCRdb's copy, which holds only in-frame ones; the method was immunoSEQ multiplex PCR. The sample carries about 16,000 clones, about four fifths recorded once. Germline assignment: CDR1 SGHTA and CDR2 FQGNSA. This CDR3 has 15 residues. V lost 6 bases to trimming and J lost 4 bases, with 15 bases between them. The study, taken as a whole, reports: Each assay used a separate piece of the same tissue. T-cell fraction did not differ between immunotypes IM1 and IM2.

The material sequenced was lung tumor tissue. The sequence came from a human donor with non-small cell lung cancer. V gene TRBV7-2 combines with J gene TRBJ1-4, with D possibly matching TRBD1 (5 bases). CDR3 residues: CASRSVMGLNEKLFF. CDR3 nucleotides: TGTGCCAGCAGAAGCGTAATGGGGCTTAATGAAAAACTGTTTTTT.